The 16 T cell receptor beta chains reported below all come from one sample, sequenced in a study of T-cell reconstitution after alpha-beta-depleted transplantation in children. TCRbeta library preparation incorporated unique molecular identifiers. TCRdb reanalysed the PCR reads using MiXCR and keeps one entry per CDR3 protein. Found here are around 960,000 distinct CDR3 sequences, less than 30% of them singletons; the top ten hold about 28%. The sequencing here drew on PBMCs, mostly from graft donor cells, taken 360 days after TCRalphabeta/CD19-depleted stem cell transplant. These TCRs come from a boy under three years old who had a stem cell transplant for SCID, so the T cells may come from the graft donor.

This clonotype appeared a few times. The CDR3 region has the DNA TGCAGTGCTAGTGACAGGGTATTTACTCCAGATACGCAGTATTTT. Translation gives CSASDRVFTPDTQYF. The chain employs TRBV20-1 and TRBJ2-3; TRBD1 aligns across 7 bases. The CDR3 is 15 residues long. The V segment lost 3 bases and the J segment 4 bases; nucleotides outside the gene matches: 10. The germline V gene encodes CDR1 DFQATT and CDR2 SNEGSKA (reference sequence).

The chain uses TRBV20-1 and TRBJ2-1, with D perhaps matching TRBD1 (5 bases). The CDR3 loop spans 15 amino acids. Germline V CDR1 and CDR2: DFQATT, SNEGSKA (reference sequence). V lost 0 bases to trimming and J lost 5 bases, with 14 bases between them. The CDR3 nucleotides are TGCAGTGCTAGAGATCGCCAGGGCCCCCACAATGAGCAGTTCTTC. It translates to CSARDRQGPHNEQFF.

In this sample, this clonotype turned up a few times. V and J are TRBV29-1 and TRBJ2-7; 9 bases map to TRBD2. Germline V gene data show CDR1 as SQVTM and CDR2 as ANQGSEA. V shed 2 bases, J shed 0 bases, and the junction held 2 bases outside the gene matches. The CDR3 sequence is 14 residues long. The CDR3 DNA follows: TGCAGCGTTGAACTAGCGGGGAGCTCCTACGAGCAGTACTTC. Protein sequence: CSVELAGSSYEQYF.

The sample holds a few counts of this clonotype. The junction and the germline gene differ at one end; a read error may be behind it. The rearrangement joins TRBV6-6 to TRBJ2-7, with D perhaps TRBD1 (5 bases). Per germline, CDR1 MNHNY and CDR2 SVGAGI (reference sequence). The CDR3 extends over 13 amino acids. The CDR3 nucleotides read TGTGCCAGCAGTTACTCGGGCCAGGGCCCCACCCACTTC. Translating it yields CASSYSGQGPTHF.

This clonotype came up a few times. V usage is TRBV5-6 and J usage is TRBJ2-2; D is undetermined. V dropped 4 bases and J dropped 5 bases, with 9 bases sitting between them. The CDR3 is 13 residues long. Germline V lookup: CDR1 SGHDT, CDR2 YYEEEE. This chain's CDR3 is CASSPGSTGELFF. Written as DNA, the CDR3 is TGTGCCAGCAGCCCAGGATCGACCGGGGAGCTGTTTTTT.

This clonotype was found a few times. This chain joins TRBV12-3 or TRBV12-4 and TRBJ1-3; D perhaps matches TRBD1 (6 bases). This CDR3 is built from 18 residues. V lost 1 base and J lost 2, with 18 bases in between. CDR3 in amino acids: CASSLVSLARGPGNTIYF. The CDR3, as DNA: TGTGCCAGCAGTTTAGTATCTCTCGCCAGGGGACCTGGAAACACCATATATTTT.

Only a few counts were recorded for this clonotype. The chain recombines TRBV6-5 with TRBJ2-7; D remains unclear. The CDR3 has 13 residues. V was shortened by 4 bases and J by 2 bases, with 9 bases between the two germline ends. The germline gives CDR1 MNHEY, CDR2 SVGAGI. The CDR3 here is CASSSGLPYEQYF. The CDR3 DNA reads as TGTGCCAGCAGTTCCGGGCTACCCTACGAGCAGTACTTC.

The genes are TRBV15 and TRBJ1-5; unclear D gene. CDR1 and CDR2 from the germline V gene are LNHNV and YYDKDF (reference sequence). Trimming shortened V by 1 base and J by 5 bases, and 12 bases separated the two germline ends. This CDR3 has 15 residues. The CDR3 loop is CATSRAGGQYQPQHF. CDR3 bases: TGTGCCACCAGCAGAGCAGGAGGGCAGTATCAGCCCCAGCATTTT.

The CDR3: CASRLTGTNQPQHF. CDR3 nucleotide sequence: TGTGCCAGCAGGCTGACAGGGACCAATCAGCCCCAGCATTTT. The chain is built from TRBV12-3 or TRBV12-4 and TRBJ1-5, with 7 bases aligning to TRBD1. The CDR3 runs to 14 residues. V lost 6 bases, J lost 3 bases, and 5 bases stayed unmatched.

This clonotype was counted between two and nine times. The chain recombines TRBV5-1 with TRBJ1-4; the D is unclear. The CDR3 length is 15 residues. Germline assignment: CDR1 SGHRS and CDR2 YFSETQ. The ends were cut back, 4 bases at V and 1 base at J, with 11 bases in the middle. CDR3 sequence (DNA): TGCGCCAGCAGCCCGCTAGGAGGAACTAATGAAAAACTGTTTTTT. Translating gives CASSPLGGTNEKLFF.

This clonotype has just a few counts. The chain links TRBV6-2 or TRBV6-3 to TRBJ2-3, with D tentatively TRBD1 or TRBD2 (6 bases each). The CDR3 is 16 amino acids. CDR1 and CDR2 (germline): MNHEY, SVGEGT. V lost 0 bases and J lost 8, with 18 bases in between. As DNA, the CDR3 is TGTGCCAGCAGTTACTCTACGGGGGCGCGACCTGGTACGCAGTATTTT. Amino acids: CASSYSTGARPGTQYF.

The gene calls are TRBV9 and TRBJ2-1; TRBD2 matches at 8 bases. CDR3 length: 15 residues. V was pared by 4 bases and J by 6 bases, with 9 bases of the junction left unmatched. The germline CDR1 and CDR2 sequences are SGDLS and YYNGEE. CDR3 in amino acids: CASSPWREASNEQFF. The CDR3 DNA is TGTGCCAGCAGCCCCTGGCGGGAGGCCTCCAATGAGCAGTTCTTC.

The chain couples TRBV9 to TRBJ2-2; TRBD1 might be the D (5 bases). CDR1 and CDR2 from the germline V gene are SGDLS and YYNGEE. CDR3 length: 13 residues. The V end was cut by 7 bases, the J end by 0 bases, with 7 bases between. The CDR3 nucleotides read TGTGCCAGCCAGGACACGAACACCGGGGAGCTGTTTTTT. This encodes CASQDTNTGELFF.

This clonotype occurred once. The genes are TRBV4-2 and TRBJ2-5; D gene ambiguous. Germline CDR1 reads LGHNA; CDR2 reads YNFKEQ. The CDR3 has 14 amino acids. The V gene lost 4 bases and the J gene lost 2 bases, with 11 bases spanning the gap. Written as DNA, the CDR3 is TGTGCCAGCAGCCCGGACCAGGCTCAAGAGACCCAGTACTTC. It is translated as CASSPDQAQETQYF.

In its sample, this clonotype was seen a few times. The rearrangement joins TRBV11-2 to TRBJ2-3, with 7 bases lining up with TRBD1. The germline V gene encodes CDR1 SGHAT and CDR2 FQNNGV. Germline trimming cut 7 bases from V and 1 base from J; bases unmatched to any gene: 8. The CDR3 is 15 amino acids. The CDR3 sequence is CASTNRGVGTDTQYF. The CDR3 coding sequence is TGTGCCAGCACCAACAGGGGTGTCGGCACAGATACGCAGTATTTT.

The genes are TRBV21-1 and TRBJ2-3. TRBV21-1 is a documented pseudogene. CDR3 length equals 14 residues. CDR3 bases: TGTGCCCTTAATAGGTTGCAGATTTCAGATACGCAGTATTTT. Translated: CALNRLQISDTQYF.